Included here is one T cell receptor (beta chain) sequence, with context. The study recruited people aged roughly 18 to 95 years across about 25 US areas. Participants reported their clinical history, and cohort assignment relied on those reports. For recovered donors of Cohort 3, there were two negative PCRs, clearance, or symptom resolution. Trimming shortened V by 2 bases and J by 3 bases, and 7 bases separated the two germline ends. Germline-derived CDR1 and CDR2 are MNHEY and SVGAGI. The CDR3 has 13 amino acids. Clones were sequenced by immunoSEQ multiplex PCR, and TCRdb holds only the in-frame ones, with some missing. The data show 200,000 to 250,000 clones, approximately 80% seen once. The sample is drawn from a study of blood T cell repertoires in COVID-19. Whole-study context: Donors in the United States, Italy and Spain gave samples during acute or convalescent COVID-19.

Source material: PBMCs or T cells enriched from blood (not recorded which). The sequence derives from a man aged 55 to 70 who had recovered from COVID-19. The V and J genes are TRBV6-5 and TRBJ1-1; D gene uncertain. The CDR3 DNA sequence: TGTGCCAGCAGTTACCTCCGGGACACTGAAGCTTTCTTT. It specifies CASSYLRDTEAFF.